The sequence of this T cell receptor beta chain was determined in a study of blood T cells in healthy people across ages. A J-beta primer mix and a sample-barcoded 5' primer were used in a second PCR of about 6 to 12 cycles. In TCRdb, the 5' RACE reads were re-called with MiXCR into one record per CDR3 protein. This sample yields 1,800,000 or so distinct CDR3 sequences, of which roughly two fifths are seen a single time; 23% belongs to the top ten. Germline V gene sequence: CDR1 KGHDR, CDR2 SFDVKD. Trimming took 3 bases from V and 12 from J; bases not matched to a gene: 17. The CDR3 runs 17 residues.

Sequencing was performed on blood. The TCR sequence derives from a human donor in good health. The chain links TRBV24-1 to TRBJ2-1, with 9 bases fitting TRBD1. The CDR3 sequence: CATSDNGPGQGFFGQFF. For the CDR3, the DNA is TGTGCCACCAGTGATAACGGTCCGGGACAGGGATTTTTCGGGCAGTTCTTC.